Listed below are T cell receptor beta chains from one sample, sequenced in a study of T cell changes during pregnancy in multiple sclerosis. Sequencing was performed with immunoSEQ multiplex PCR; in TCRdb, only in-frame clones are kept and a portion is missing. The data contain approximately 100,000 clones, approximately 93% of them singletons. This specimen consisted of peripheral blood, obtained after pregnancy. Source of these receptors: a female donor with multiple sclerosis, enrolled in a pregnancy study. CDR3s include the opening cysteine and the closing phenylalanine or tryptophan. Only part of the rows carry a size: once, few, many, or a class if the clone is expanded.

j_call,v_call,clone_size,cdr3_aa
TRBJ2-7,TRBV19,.,CASRIRAGASYEQYF
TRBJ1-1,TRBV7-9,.,CASIPGGAPPEAFF
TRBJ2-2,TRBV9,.,CASSDSVEGELFF
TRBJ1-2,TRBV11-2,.,CASSFTQGGNYGYTF
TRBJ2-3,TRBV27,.,CASSFGGETDTQYF
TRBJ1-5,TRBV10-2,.,CASSGRIPGVQPQHF
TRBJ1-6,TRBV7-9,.,CASSPTGPYSPLHF
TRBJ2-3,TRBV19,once,CASSRQGRSDTQYF
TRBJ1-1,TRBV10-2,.,CASTRQINTEAFF
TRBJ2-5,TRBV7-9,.,CASSDRDRGRETQYF
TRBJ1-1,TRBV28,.,CASEGQFMNTEAFF
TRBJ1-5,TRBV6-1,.,CASSEQGHNQPQHF
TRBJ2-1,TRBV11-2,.,CASSLTDRGYNEQFF
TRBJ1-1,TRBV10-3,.,CAISPDSGFTEAFF
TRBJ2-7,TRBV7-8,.,CASSSPGTIYEQYF
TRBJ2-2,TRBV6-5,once,CASSDTPNTGELFF
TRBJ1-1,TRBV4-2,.,CASSQDTGGPEAFF
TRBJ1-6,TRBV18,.,CASSPISQGNNSPLHF
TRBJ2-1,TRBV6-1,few,CASSTGGGAYNEQFF
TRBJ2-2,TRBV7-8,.,CASSLDRASTGELFF
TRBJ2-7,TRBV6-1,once,CASRPRGEGEQYF
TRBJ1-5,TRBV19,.,CASSPRQDNQPQHF
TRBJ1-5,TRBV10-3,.,CAISDFSGVDNQPQHF
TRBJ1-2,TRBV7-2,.,CASSTGPYGYTF
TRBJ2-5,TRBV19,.,CASSLSGLETQYF
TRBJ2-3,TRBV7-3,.,CASSLGGRGTDTQYF
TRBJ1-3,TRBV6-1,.,CASSEAPGTNGNTIYF
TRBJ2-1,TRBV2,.,CASAVPDYNEQFF
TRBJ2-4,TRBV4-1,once,CASSQDTSGGAAKNIQYF
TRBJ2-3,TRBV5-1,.,CASSWRGTSGDTDTQYF
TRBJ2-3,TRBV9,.,CASSTRDRSTDTQYF
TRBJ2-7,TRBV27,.,CASSLSFKGRGAYEQYF
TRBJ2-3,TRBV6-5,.,CASRAGPSTDTQYF
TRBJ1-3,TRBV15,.,CATSREIDSGNTIYF
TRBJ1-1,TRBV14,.,CASSPIRGLTEAFF
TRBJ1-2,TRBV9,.,CASSASRVQAWSGYTF
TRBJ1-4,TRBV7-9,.,CASSPGFLNEKLFF
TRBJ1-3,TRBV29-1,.,CSVVVRDRVLSGNTIYF
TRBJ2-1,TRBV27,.,CASSFTGGSYNEQFF
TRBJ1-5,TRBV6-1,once,CASRPTGSENQPQHF
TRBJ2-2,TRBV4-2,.,CASSPFSGLYTGELFF